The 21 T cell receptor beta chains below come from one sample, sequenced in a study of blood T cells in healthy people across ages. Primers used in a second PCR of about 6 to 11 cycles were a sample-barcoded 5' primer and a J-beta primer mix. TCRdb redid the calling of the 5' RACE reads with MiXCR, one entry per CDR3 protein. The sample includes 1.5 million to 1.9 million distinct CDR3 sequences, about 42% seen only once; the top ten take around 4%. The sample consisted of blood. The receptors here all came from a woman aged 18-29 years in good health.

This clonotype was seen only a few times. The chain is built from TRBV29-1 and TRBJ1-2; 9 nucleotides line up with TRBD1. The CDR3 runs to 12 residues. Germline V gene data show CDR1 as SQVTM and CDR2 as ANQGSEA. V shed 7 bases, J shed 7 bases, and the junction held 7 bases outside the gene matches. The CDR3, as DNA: TGCAGCGACCTACAGGGGGCGTTTGGCTACACCTTC. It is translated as CSDLQGAFGYTF. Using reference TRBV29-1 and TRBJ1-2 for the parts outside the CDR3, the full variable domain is SAVISQKPSRDICQRGTSLTIQCQVDSQVTMMFWYRQQPGQSLTLIATANQGSEATYESGFVIDKFPISRPNLTFSTLTVSNMSPEDSSIYLCSDLQGAFGYTFGSGTRLTVV.

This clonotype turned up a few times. The CDR3 nucleotides read TGTGCCAGCAGTCTGGGGGCAAAATTCTATGGCTACACCTTC. It is translated as CASSLGAKFYGYTF. V gene TRBV28 combines with J gene TRBJ1-2, with a possible D match to TRBD1 (6 bases). V was clipped by 5 bases and J by 4 bases, with 14 bases between them. The germline V gene encodes CDR1 MDHEN and CDR2 SYDVKM. This CDR3 spans 14 amino acids.

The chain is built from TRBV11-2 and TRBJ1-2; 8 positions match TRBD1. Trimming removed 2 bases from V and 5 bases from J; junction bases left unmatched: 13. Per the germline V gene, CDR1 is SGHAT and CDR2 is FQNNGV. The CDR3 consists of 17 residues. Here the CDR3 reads CASSLLGVRTGYYGYTF. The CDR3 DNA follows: TGTGCCAGCAGCTTATTAGGTGTGCGGACAGGGTATTATGGCTACACCTTC.

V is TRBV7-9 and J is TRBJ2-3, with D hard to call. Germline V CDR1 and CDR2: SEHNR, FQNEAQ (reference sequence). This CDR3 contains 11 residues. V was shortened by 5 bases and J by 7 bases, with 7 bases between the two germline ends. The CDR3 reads CASSGFHTQYF. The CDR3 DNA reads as TGTGCCAGCAGCGGGTTCCATACGCAGTATTTT.

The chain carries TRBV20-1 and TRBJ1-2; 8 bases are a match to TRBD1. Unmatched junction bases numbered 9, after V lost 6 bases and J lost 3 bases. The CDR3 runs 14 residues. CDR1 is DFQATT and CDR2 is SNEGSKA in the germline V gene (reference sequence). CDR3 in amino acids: CSADGTGDYYGYTF. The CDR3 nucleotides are TGCAGTGCGGACGGGACAGGCGATTACTATGGCTACACCTTC.

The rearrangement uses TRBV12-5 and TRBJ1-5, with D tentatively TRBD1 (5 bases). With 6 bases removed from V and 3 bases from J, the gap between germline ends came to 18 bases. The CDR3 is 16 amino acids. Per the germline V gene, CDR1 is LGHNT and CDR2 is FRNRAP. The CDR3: CASGHQRGLTNQPQHF. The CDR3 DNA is TGTGCTAGTGGCCATCAAAGGGGTTTGACCAATCAGCCCCAGCATTTT.

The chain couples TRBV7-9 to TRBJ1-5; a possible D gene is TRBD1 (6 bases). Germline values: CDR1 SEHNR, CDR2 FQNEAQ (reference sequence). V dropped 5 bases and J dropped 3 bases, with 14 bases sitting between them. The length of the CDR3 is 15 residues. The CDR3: CASSATGSSNQPQHF. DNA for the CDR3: TGTGCCAGCAGCGCTACAGGGAGTTCCAATCAGCCCCAGCATTTT.

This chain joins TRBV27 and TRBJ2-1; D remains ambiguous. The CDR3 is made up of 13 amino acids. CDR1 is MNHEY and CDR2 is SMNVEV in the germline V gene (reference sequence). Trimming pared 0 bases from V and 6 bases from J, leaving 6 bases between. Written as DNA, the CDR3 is TGTGCCAGCAGTTTATCCCAGTCCAATGAGCAGTTCTTC. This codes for CASSLSQSNEQFF.

CDR3 in amino acids: CSARGLSTDTQYF. CDR3 sequence (DNA): TGCAGTGCTAGAGGTCTTAGCACAGATACGCAGTATTTT. The rearrangement uses TRBV20-1 and TRBJ2-3; unclear D gene. This CDR3 contains 13 residues. The V gene's germline CDR1 is DFQATT and CDR2 SNEGSKA (reference sequence). Deletions cut 1 base from V and 0 bases from J, with 5 bases between.

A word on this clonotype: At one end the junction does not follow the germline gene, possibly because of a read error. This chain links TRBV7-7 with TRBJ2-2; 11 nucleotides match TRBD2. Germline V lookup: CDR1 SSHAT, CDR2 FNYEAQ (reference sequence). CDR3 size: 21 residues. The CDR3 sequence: CASSLDPTWLAGGLHTGELFF. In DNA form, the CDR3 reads TGTGCTAGCAGCTTAGATCCGACCTGGCTAGCGGGGGGACTCCACACCGGGGAGCTGTTTTTT.

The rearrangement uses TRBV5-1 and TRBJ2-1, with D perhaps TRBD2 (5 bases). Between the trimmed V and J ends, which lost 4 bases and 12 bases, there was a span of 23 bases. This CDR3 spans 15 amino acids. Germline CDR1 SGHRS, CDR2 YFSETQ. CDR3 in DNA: TGCGCCAGCAGCCTCGGGTTCGGGGATTCCGTGGGGCAGTTCTTC. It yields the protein CASSLGFGDSVGQFF.

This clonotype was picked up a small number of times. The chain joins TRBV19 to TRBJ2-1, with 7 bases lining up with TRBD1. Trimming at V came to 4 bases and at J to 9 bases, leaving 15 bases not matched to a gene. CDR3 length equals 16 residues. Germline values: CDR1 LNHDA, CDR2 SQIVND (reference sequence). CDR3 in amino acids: CASSSPGHRGGGEQFF. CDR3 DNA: TGTGCCAGTAGTAGTCCAGGACACAGGGGCGGTGGTGAGCAGTTCTTC.

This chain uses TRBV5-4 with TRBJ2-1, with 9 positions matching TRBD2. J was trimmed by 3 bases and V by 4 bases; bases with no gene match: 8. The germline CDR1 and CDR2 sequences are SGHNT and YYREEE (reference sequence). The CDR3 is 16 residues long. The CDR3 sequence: CASSKLAGANYNEQFF. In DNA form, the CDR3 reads TGTGCCAGCAGCAAGTTAGCGGGAGCAAACTACAATGAGCAGTTCTTC.

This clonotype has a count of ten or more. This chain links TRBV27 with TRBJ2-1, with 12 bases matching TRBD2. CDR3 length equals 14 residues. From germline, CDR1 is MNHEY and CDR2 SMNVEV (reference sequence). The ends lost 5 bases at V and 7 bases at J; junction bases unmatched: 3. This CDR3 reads CASSRGLAGNEQFF. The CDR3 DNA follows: TGTGCCAGCAGTCGAGGACTAGCGGGAAATGAGCAGTTCTTC.

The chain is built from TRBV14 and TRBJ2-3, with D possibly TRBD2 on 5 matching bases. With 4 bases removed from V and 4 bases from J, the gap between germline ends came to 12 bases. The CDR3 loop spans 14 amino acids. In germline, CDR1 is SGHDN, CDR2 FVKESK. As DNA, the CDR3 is TGTGCCAGCAGCCGCCAGAGGGTGGCAGATACGCAGTATTTT. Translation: CASSRQRVADTQYF.

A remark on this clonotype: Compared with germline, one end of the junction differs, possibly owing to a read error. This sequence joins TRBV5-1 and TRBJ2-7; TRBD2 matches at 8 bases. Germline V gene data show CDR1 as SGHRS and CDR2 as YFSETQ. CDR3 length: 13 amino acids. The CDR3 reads CTSSFPAGGEQYF. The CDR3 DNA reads TGCACCAGCAGCTTCCCCGCGGGAGGCGAGCAGTACTTC.

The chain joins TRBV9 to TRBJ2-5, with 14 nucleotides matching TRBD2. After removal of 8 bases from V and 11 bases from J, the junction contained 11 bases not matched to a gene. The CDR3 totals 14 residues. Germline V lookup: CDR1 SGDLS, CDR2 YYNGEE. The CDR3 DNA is TGTGCCAGTACGACTAGCGGGGGGGTCAATGAGCAGTACTTC. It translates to CASTTSGGVNEQYF.

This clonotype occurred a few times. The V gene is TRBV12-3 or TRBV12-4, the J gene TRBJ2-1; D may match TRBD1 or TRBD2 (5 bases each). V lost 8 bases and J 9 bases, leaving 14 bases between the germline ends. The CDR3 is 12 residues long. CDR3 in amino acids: CASQRGTGEQFF. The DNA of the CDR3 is TGTGCCAGCCAACGAGGGACGGGTGAGCAGTTCTTC.

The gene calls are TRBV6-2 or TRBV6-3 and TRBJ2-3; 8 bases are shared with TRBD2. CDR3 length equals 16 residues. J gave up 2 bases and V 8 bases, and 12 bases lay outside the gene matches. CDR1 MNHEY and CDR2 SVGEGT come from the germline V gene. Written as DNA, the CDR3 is TGTGCCAGCCCCGCAGAAGGCGGGGGGAACACAGATACGCAGTATTTT. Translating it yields CASPAEGGGNTDTQYF.

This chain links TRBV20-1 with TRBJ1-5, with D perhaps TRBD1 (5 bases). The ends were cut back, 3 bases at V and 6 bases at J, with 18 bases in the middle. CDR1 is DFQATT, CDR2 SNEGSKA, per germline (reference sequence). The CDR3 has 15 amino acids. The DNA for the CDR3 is TGCAGTGCTAGCTGCGGGACTCAGCTCGGTCAGCCCCAGCATTTT. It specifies CSASCGTQLGQPQHF.

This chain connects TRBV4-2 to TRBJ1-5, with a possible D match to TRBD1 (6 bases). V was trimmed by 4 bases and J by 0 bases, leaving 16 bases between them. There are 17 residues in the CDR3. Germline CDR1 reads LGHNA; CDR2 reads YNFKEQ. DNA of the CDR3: TGTGCCAGCAGCCGAGAGACAGGAAGTCTTAGCAATCAGCCCCAGCATTTT. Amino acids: CASSRETGSLSNQPQHF.